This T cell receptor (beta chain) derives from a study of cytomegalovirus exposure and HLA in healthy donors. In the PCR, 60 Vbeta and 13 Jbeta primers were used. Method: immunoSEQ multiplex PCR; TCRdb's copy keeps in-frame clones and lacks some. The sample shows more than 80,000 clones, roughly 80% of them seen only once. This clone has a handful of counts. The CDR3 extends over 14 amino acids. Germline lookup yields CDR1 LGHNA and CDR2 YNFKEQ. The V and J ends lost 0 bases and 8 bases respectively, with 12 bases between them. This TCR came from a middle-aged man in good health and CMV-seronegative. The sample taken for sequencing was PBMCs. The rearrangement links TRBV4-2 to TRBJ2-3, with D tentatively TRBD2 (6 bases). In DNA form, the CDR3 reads TGTGCCAGCAGCCAAGAAACTAGCCTTGGTACGCAGTATTTT. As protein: CASSQETSLGTQYF.